The 19 T cell receptor beta chains below come from one sample, sequenced in a study of metastatic and nonmetastatic thyroid tumors (dated by TCRdb to the early 2020s). Library method: PCR. Reads for this sample came from an Illumina HiSeq 4000. TCRdb itself trimmed the public reads at Q25 with fastp, ran MiXCR and retained productive beta chains. In all, the sample holds 90,000 or so clones, and 7.5% to 9% of those were seen once. The ten largest clones take up 8.8% of the sample. Before undergoing thyroid surgery, none of the patients had been given any kind of treatment. Sequencing input: blood. The receptors come from a female donor with papillary thyroid cancer or a benign thyroid nodule (not recorded which). Some clones in this sample may be carry-over from other donors' samples.

As regards this clone: A much larger clonotype is one base distant, so this may be a read error. In the same sample, other DNA sequences code for this CDR3. The rearrangement joins TRBV12-3 or TRBV12-4 to TRBJ1-2; the D is unclear. Trimming pared 5 bases from V and 3 bases from J, leaving 13 bases between. The CDR3 covers 14 residues. As DNA, the CDR3 is TGTGCCAGCAGTCCTCATGGGAGTTACTATGGCTACACCTTC. Protein sequence: CASSPHGSYYGYTF.

This clone was found many times. The chain combines TRBV7-9 with TRBJ2-5, with 8 bases fitting TRBD2. The CDR3 loop spans 17 amino acids. Germline loops: CDR1 SEHNR, CDR2 FQNEAQ (reference sequence). V dropped 6 bases and J dropped 5; count of bases not matched to a gene: 17. CDR3 sequence: CASRYSGGAGSKETQYF. The CDR3 nucleotides read TGTGCCAGCAGGTATTCCGGGGGGGCCGGATCGAAGGAGACCCAGTACTTC.

This clone was found many times. The V gene is TRBV29-1, the J gene TRBJ1-2, with D possibly being TRBD1 (6 bases). Germline V gene data show CDR1 as SQVTM and CDR2 as ANQGSEA. Trimming shortened V by 5 bases and J by 8 bases, and 18 bases separated the two germline ends. The CDR3 has 13 residues. The chain's CDR3 is CSVSQGGRKGYTF. The DNA of the CDR3 is TGCAGCGTTTCCCAAGGGGGGAGGAAGGGCTACACCTTC. The whole variable domain, remainder taken from reference TRBV29-1 and TRBJ1-2, is SAVISQKPSRDICQRGTSLTIQCQVDSQVTMMFWYRQQPGQSLTLIATANQGSEATYESGFVIDKFPISRPNLTFSTLTVSNMSPEDSSIYLCSVSQGGRKGYTFGSGTRLTVV.

At least ten counts were recorded for this clone. The V call is TRBV12-3 or TRBV12-4, the J call TRBJ1-2; maybe TRBD1 (5 bases). The CDR3 extends over 13 amino acids. The V and J ends lost 4 bases and 4 bases respectively, with 10 bases between them. As DNA, the CDR3 is TGTGCCAGCAGTTATCAGGGAACCTATGGCTACACCTTC. Its translation: CASSYQGTYGYTF.

To note about this clone: This may be a read error, as it is one base from a much larger clone. CDR3 sequence reads: CATSTLGGINTQYF. The CDR3 DNA is TGTGCCACCAGCACCCTGGGGGGGATAAATACGCAGTATTTT. The chain recombines TRBV15 with TRBJ2-3, with 7 bases matching TRBD2. This CDR3 comprises 14 residues. With V trimmed by 4 bases and J by 7 bases, 8 bases remained unmatched. CDR1 and CDR2 from the germline V gene are LNHNV and YYDKDF (reference sequence).

This clone appeared many times. The V gene is TRBV19, the J gene TRBJ2-6, with D unresolved. Germline loops: CDR1 LNHDA, CDR2 SQIVND (reference sequence). The V and J ends lost 3 bases and 0 bases respectively, with 12 bases between them. This CDR3 is built from 17 residues. In nucleotides, the CDR3 is TGTGCCAGTAGTATCACGTCGGGCAGCTCTGGGGCCAACGTCCTGACTTTC. Translated: CASSITSGSSGANVLTF.

This clone was counted many times. The gene calls are TRBV14 and TRBJ1-5; 7 nucleotides agree with TRBD1. Germline V lookup: CDR1 SGHDN, CDR2 FVKESK. The CDR3 totals 13 residues. The J segment lost 7 bases and the V segment lost 4 bases, leaving 4 bases of the junction unmatched. Written as DNA, the CDR3 is TGTGCCAGCAGCCGACAGGGTTACCAGCCCCAGCATTTT. Residues: CASSRQGYQPQHF.

Ten or more counts support this clone. The chain joins TRBV20-1 to TRBJ1-1; D uncertain. Germline CDR1 reads DFQATT; CDR2 reads SNEGSKA (reference sequence). The CDR3 runs 13 residues. Trimming removed 3 bases at V and 1 base at J, with 9 bases between. As DNA, the CDR3 is TGCAGTGCTAGTGTTCAACCGAACACTGAAGCTTTCTTT. This encodes CSASVQPNTEAFF.

This clone occurred many times. The V gene is TRBV19, the J gene TRBJ1-4; a possible D gene is TRBD1 (5 bases). Germline values: CDR1 LNHDA, CDR2 SQIVND (reference sequence). Trimming took 1 base from V and 7 from J, leaving 10 bases between them. The CDR3 spans 14 residues. The CDR3 is CASSIGGDAEKLFF. The CDR3 bases are TGTGCCAGTAGTATAGGAGGGGACGCTGAAAAACTGTTTTTT.

This clone has at least ten counts. The chain combines TRBV7-3 with TRBJ2-7; 10 nucleotides align to TRBD1. The CDR3 has 14 amino acids. J lost 3 bases, V lost 5 bases, and 4 bases had no gene match. Germline assignment: CDR1 SGHTA and CDR2 FQGTGA. CDR3 residues: CASSKGTGDYEQYF. The CDR3 region has the DNA TGTGCCAGCAGCAAGGGGACAGGGGACTACGAGCAGTACTTC.

The count of this clone is one. This sequence may be a read error, since a much larger clone differs from it by one base. Other DNA sequences of this sample code for an identical CDR3. The chain couples TRBV30 to TRBJ2-2; D is ambiguous. This CDR3 spans 12 amino acids. CDR1 and CDR2 from the germline V gene are GTSNPN and SVGIG (reference sequence). Trimming removed 3 bases from V and 5 bases from J, with 7 bases in between. The CDR3 sequence: CAWRSGTGELFF. The CDR3 DNA reads TGTGCCTGGAGGTCTGGTACCGGGGAGCTGTTTTTT.

This clone was picked up many times. This sequence joins TRBV7-2 and TRBJ1-1, with D hard to call. The CDR3 has 15 residues. Germline V lookup: CDR1 SGHTA, CDR2 FQGNSA. Trimming took 1 base from V and 6 from J, leaving 15 bases between them. DNA for the CDR3: TGTGCCAGCAGCTTAGGGCGCCCGAACACTGCTGAAGCTTTCTTT. Translation gives CASSLGRPNTAEAFF.

This clone turned up a few times. The chain couples TRBV6-1 to TRBJ2-3, with D possibly being TRBD1 or TRBD2 (6 bases each). V dropped 6 bases and J dropped 0 bases, with 13 bases sitting between them. The germline V gene encodes CDR1 MNHNS and CDR2 SASEGT. This CDR3 is 15 amino acids long. The CDR3: CASSPRGASTDTQYF. The CDR3, as DNA: TGTGCCAGCAGCCCTAGGGGGGCTAGCACAGATACGCAGTATTTT.

This clone was recorded at least ten times. The chain employs TRBV6-2 or TRBV6-3 and TRBJ2-3; D assignment may be TRBD1 or TRBD2 (5 bases each). The CDR3 loop spans 14 amino acids. Germline-derived CDR1 and CDR2 are MNHEY and SVGEGT. V was trimmed by 10 bases and J by 3 bases, leaving 17 bases between them. The CDR3 DNA follows: TGTGCCACTAAATCCGGGACGGCGACAGATACGCAGTATTTT. Protein product: CATKSGTATDTQYF.

In its sample, this clone was seen many times. The gene calls are TRBV19 and TRBJ2-4; no definite D call. Trimming took off 5 bases at V and 8 bases at J, with 13 bases between the two ends. This CDR3 has 13 amino acids. Germline V gene sequence: CDR1 LNHDA, CDR2 SQIVND (reference sequence). The CDR3 loop is CASSGFGRYIQYF. In DNA, the CDR3 is TGTGCCAGTAGTGGCTTTGGCCGCTACATTCAGTACTTC.

This clone was seen a few times. A much larger clone sits a single nucleotide away, making a read error possible. The V call is TRBV20-1, the J call TRBJ2-7; 8 nucleotides line up with TRBD1. The CDR3 contains 12 residues. Per the germline V gene, CDR1 is DFQATT and CDR2 is SNEGSKA (reference sequence). The CDR3 sequence is CGADGTGYEQYF. The CDR3 nucleotides read TGCGGTGCCGACGGGACAGGCTACGAGCAGTACTTC.

This clone was detected only a few times. The rearrangement uses TRBV10-3 and TRBJ2-1; perhaps TRBD2 as D (6 bases). The germline CDR1 and CDR2 sequences are ENHRY and SYGVKD. Deletions cut 7 bases from V and 14 bases from J, with 30 bases between. This CDR3 region has 16 residues. This CDR3 reads CAIKTNAGPGNVLEFF. Written as DNA, the CDR3 is TGTGCCATCAAGACAAACGCGGGACCGGGAAATGTACTTGAGTTCTTC.

In its sample, this clone was seen many times. The chain recombines TRBV7-7 with TRBJ2-2; unclear D gene. The CDR3 has 12 residues. CDR1 SSHAT and CDR2 FNYEAQ come from the germline V gene (reference sequence). The V gene lost 3 bases and the J gene lost 7 bases, with 6 bases spanning the gap. The CDR3 region is CASSFSGGELFF. Written as DNA, the CDR3 is TGTGCCAGCAGCTTCTCGGGCGGGGAGCTGTTTTTT.

This clone was counted ten times or more. CDR3 region: CASSQDLSTDTQYF. The DNA for the CDR3 is TGTGCCAGCAGCCAAGATCTGAGCACAGATACGCAGTATTTT. The chain carries TRBV3-1 and TRBJ2-3; D is unclear. Trimming took off 0 bases at V and 0 bases at J, with 4 bases between the two ends. The CDR3 spans 14 residues. Germline-derived CDR1 and CDR2 are LGHDT and YNNKEL (reference sequence).